This passage covers 24 T cell receptor beta chains from one sample sequenced in a study of T cells in Graves' hyperthyroidism and ophthalmopathy. Regions amplified from RNA transcripts were the TCR beta CDR3 regions. HTBI primers drove first-round RT-PCR of the TCR CDR3. A single record per CDR3 protein comes from TCRdb applying MiXCR to the multiplex PCR reads. The data contain 300,000 or so distinct CDR3 sequences, approximately 18% of them singletons. The sequenced sample was blood. The receptors originated from a woman in her 50s with Graves' hyperthyroidism.

The rearrangement links TRBV12-3 or TRBV12-4 to TRBJ1-3; weak D call: TRBD1 (6 bases). The CDR3 contains 17 residues. V was clipped by 3 bases and J by 4 bases, with 19 bases between them. The CDR3 DNA is TGTGCCAGCAGTTTTGGGGAGGGGGGCATCGGCGGAAACACCATATATTTT. It is translated as CASSFGEGGIGGNTIYF.

The table lists this clonotype with a few counts. The chain employs TRBV20-1 and TRBJ2-2; 8 nucleotides line up with TRBD2. The CDR3 is 14 amino acids. Trimming at V came to 1 base and at J to 5 bases, leaving 3 bases not matched to a gene. Germline V gene data show CDR1 as DFQATT and CDR2 as SNEGSKA (reference sequence). CDR3 bases: TGCAGTGCTAGAGCTACTAGCGGTACCGGGGAGCTGTTTTTT. Protein product: CSARATSGTGELFF.

This clonotype turned up a few times. The chain is built from TRBV7-2 and TRBJ1-1; D gene ambiguous. Trimming removed 0 bases at V and 5 bases at J, with 10 bases between. The CDR3 is made up of 14 amino acids. CDR1 and CDR2 from the germline V gene are SGHTA and FQGNSA. The CDR3 protein is CASSLAWGKTEAFF. CDR3 sequence (DNA): TGTGCCAGCAGCTTAGCTTGGGGTAAGACTGAAGCTTTCTTT.

V is TRBV20-1 and J is TRBJ2-1, with TRBD2 identical over 11 bases. Germline loops: CDR1 DFQATT, CDR2 SNEGSKA (reference sequence). The CDR3 covers 15 residues. Germline trimming cut 5 bases from V and 5 bases from J; bases unmatched to any gene: 8. In DNA form, the CDR3 reads TGCAGTGCTCCCACTAGCGGGAGCGTCAACAATGAGCAGTTCTTC. The encoded protein is CSAPTSGSVNNEQFF.

The table lists this clonotype with many counts. The chain has TRBV3-1 and TRBJ2-1; D is tentatively TRBD1 or TRBD2 (5 bases each). The CDR3 runs to 15 residues. Germline CDR1 and CDR2: LGHDT and YNNKEL (reference sequence). V was cut by 3 bases and J by 0 bases, with 9 bases left in between. In nucleotides, the CDR3 is TGTGCCAGCAGCCAGGGGACGGTCTCCTACAATGAGCAGTTCTTC. It is translated as CASSQGTVSYNEQFF.

This clonotype was recorded many times. The rearrangement joins TRBV20-1 to TRBJ1-2; maybe TRBD1 (5 bases). CDR1 is DFQATT, CDR2 SNEGSKA, per germline (reference sequence). CDR3 length: 15 residues. V was trimmed by 6 bases and J by 1 base, leaving 18 bases between them. CDR3 loop: CSATIDQGGNYGYTF. The CDR3 DNA sequence: TGCAGTGCCACTATCGACCAGGGTGGTAACTATGGCTACACCTTC.

This clonotype has at least ten counts. The V gene is TRBV11-2, the J gene TRBJ2-3, with D possibly TRBD2 on 5 matching bases. The CDR3 spans 15 residues. Germline V CDR1 and CDR2: SGHAT, FQNNGV. The V end lost 0 bases, the J end lost 6 bases, and 13 bases lay between the germline ends. The chain's CDR3 is CASSLDHYGGDTQYF. CDR3 sequence (DNA): TGTGCCAGCAGCTTAGATCATTATGGCGGGGATACGCAGTATTTT.

The rearrangement links TRBV19 to TRBJ1-1; D might be TRBD1 (6 bases). The CDR3 is 11 residues long. V was cut by 6 bases and J by 8 bases, with 10 bases left in between. Germline CDR1 reads LNHDA; CDR2 reads SQIVND (reference sequence). The CDR3 nucleotides are TGTGCCAGTAGATTCGACAGGGAAGCTTTCTTT. This codes for CASRFDREAFF.

This clonotype was counted ten times or more. The chain uses TRBV3-1 and TRBJ2-1; D perhaps matches TRBD2 (5 bases). CDR3 length: 14 amino acids. CDR1 is LGHDT, CDR2 YNNKEL, per germline (reference sequence). V shed 1 base and J shed 9 bases, with 13 bases lying between them. As DNA, the CDR3 is TGTGCCAGCAGCCAAGGGGGTAGTGGAGGTGAGCAGTTCTTC. Its protein is CASSQGGSGGEQFF.

This sequence joins TRBV20-1 and TRBJ2-1, with a possible D match to TRBD1 (6 bases). The CDR3 is 15 amino acids. V shed 0 bases and J shed 5 bases, with 14 bases lying between them. Germline V gene data show CDR1 as DFQATT and CDR2 as SNEGSKA (reference sequence). The CDR3 reads CSARDWNGQHNEQFF. In nucleotides, the CDR3 is TGCAGTGCTAGAGATTGGAATGGACAGCACAATGAGCAGTTCTTC.

This clonotype was seen a handful of times. V and J are TRBV6-2 or TRBV6-3 and TRBJ2-3; D possibly corresponds to TRBD2 (6 bases). The CDR3 covers 12 residues. Germline CDR1 is MNHEY and CDR2 is SVGEGT. Trimming removed 6 bases at V and 11 bases at J, with 15 bases between. The CDR3: CASSSPGLQQYF. CDR3 bases: TGTGCCAGCAGCTCCCCGGGACTTCAGCAGTATTTT.

The sample holds many counts of this clonotype. The chain employs TRBV27 and TRBJ2-2, with 9 bases that match TRBD1. The CDR3 totals 16 residues. Germline V gene sequence: CDR1 MNHEY, CDR2 SMNVEV (reference sequence). Losses at the gene ends were 5 bases for V and 0 bases for J; bases not matched to a gene: 4. This CDR3 reads CASSAWTGANTGELFF. CDR3 coding DNA: TGTGCCAGCAGTGCCTGGACAGGGGCGAACACCGGGGAGCTGTTTTTT.

This clonotype was observed a handful of times. The V call is TRBV7-9, the J call TRBJ2-1; no firm D call. Trimming took 5 bases from V and 3 from J, leaving 14 bases between them. CDR1 and CDR2 (germline): SEHNR, FQNEAQ (reference sequence). There are 15 residues in the CDR3. CDR3 DNA: TGTGCCAGCAGCCGGTGGGTGGGCCGCTACAATGAGCAGTTCTTC. This codes for CASSRWVGRYNEQFF.

This clonotype was detected a few times. This chain joins TRBV28 and TRBJ2-2; TRBD1 aligns across 7 bases. The CDR3 covers 14 residues. CDR1 is MDHEN, CDR2 SYDVKM, per germline. V lost 4 bases to trimming and J lost 6 bases; unmatched junction nucleotides: 5. CDR3 coding DNA: TGTGCCAGCAGTTCCGGACAGGATCCCGGGGAGCTGTTTTTT. The encoded protein is CASSSGQDPGELFF.

This clonotype was seen a few times. V is TRBV27 and J is TRBJ2-1; perhaps TRBD1 as D (6 bases). The V gene's germline CDR1 is MNHEY and CDR2 SMNVEV (reference sequence). The CDR3 consists of 13 residues. Trimming took off 6 bases at V and 7 bases at J, with 13 bases between the two ends. CDR3 residues: CASSYRVGNEQFF. The CDR3 DNA follows: TGTGCCAGCAGCTACAGGGTGGGGAATGAGCAGTTCTTC.

The chain carries TRBV5-1 and TRBJ2-1, with 9 nucleotides matching TRBD2. With V trimmed by 5 bases and J by 5 bases, 8 bases remained unmatched. CDR3 length equals 15 residues. From germline, CDR1 is SGHRS and CDR2 YFSETQ. The CDR3 loop is CASRKGGGADNEQFF. DNA for the CDR3: TGCGCCAGCAGAAAAGGCGGGGGGGCGGACAATGAGCAGTTCTTC.

This clonotype was detected ten times or more. V gene TRBV11-2 combines with J gene TRBJ2-7, with D tentatively TRBD2 (6 bases). The CDR3 length is 14 residues. In germline, CDR1 is SGHAT, CDR2 FQNNGV. Trimming cost V 3 bases and J 0 bases, with 9 bases left between them. CDR3 bases: TGTGCCAGCAGCTTCTACGGGAGCTCCTACGAGCAGTACGTC. Translated, it gives CASSFYGSSYEQYV.

Notes on this clonotype: A much larger clone is a single base away; this may be a read error. The chain recombines TRBV7-8 with TRBJ2-1, with 7 bases lining up with TRBD1. CDR3 length: 14 residues. Germline V gives CDR1 SGHVS, CDR2 FQNEAQ. The CDR3 nucleotides are TGTGCCAGCGGGGCAGGGGGACCTTACAATGAGCGGTTCTTC. It yields the protein CASGAGGPYNERFF.

This clonotype was detected a few times. The chain couples TRBV10-3 to TRBJ1-5; perhaps TRBD1 as D (5 bases). Germline V gene lookup returns CDR1 ENHRY and CDR2 SYGVKD. The CDR3 totals 14 residues. V was trimmed by 7 bases and J by 6 bases, leaving 16 bases between them. CDR3 in amino acids: CAINPGGTGQPQHF. The DNA for the CDR3 is TGTGCCATCAACCCGGGGGGGACCGGTCAGCCCCAGCATTTT.

This clonotype was picked up a small number of times. This rearrangement joins TRBV7-9 to TRBJ2-3; TRBD2 matches at 8 bases. Germline CDR1 reads SEHNR; CDR2 reads FQNEAQ (reference sequence). The V gene end was trimmed by 5 bases and the J gene end by 3 bases; junction bases not matched to a gene: 19. This CDR3 comprises 19 residues. CDR3 sequence (DNA): TGTGCCAGCAGCGATTTCGGCCGGGAGGGCCGCAGTAGGACAGATACGCAGTATTTT. It codes for CASSDFGREGRSRTDTQYF. The full variable domain, rest sourced from reference TRBV7-9 and TRBJ2-3, is DTGVSQNPRHKITKRGQNVTFRCDPISEHNRLYWYRQTLGQGPEFLTYFQNEAQLEKSRLLSDRFSAERPKGSFSTLEIQRTEQGDSAMYLCASSDFGREGRSRTDTQYFGPGTRLTVL.

The chain employs TRBV5-1 and TRBJ1-6; D perhaps matches TRBD1 (5 bases). Trimming removed 0 bases at V and 7 bases at J, with 17 bases between. The CDR3 totals 17 residues. CDR1 is SGHRS, CDR2 YFSETQ, per germline. This chain's CDR3 is CASSLETANLGNSPLHF. The CDR3, as DNA: TGCGCCAGCAGCTTGGAGACAGCCAATCTGGGAAATTCACCCCTCCACTTT.

This clonotype was observed a single time. The rearrangement uses TRBV28 and TRBJ2-7; 7 positions agree with TRBD2. CDR1 MDHEN and CDR2 SYDVKM come from the germline V gene. The CDR3 contains 15 residues. Unmatched junction bases numbered 12, after V lost 6 bases and J lost 4 bases. The CDR3 DNA reads as TGTGCCAGCAGGACCCATTCGGGGGGAAATTACGAGCAGTACTTC. It specifies CASRTHSGGNYEQYF.

This clonotype was seen only a few times. The V gene is TRBV27, the J gene TRBJ2-3; D remains unclear. Trimming left V 3 bases short and J 8 bases short, with 15 bases between. Looked up from germline, CDR1 is MNHEY and CDR2 is SMNVEV (reference sequence). The CDR3 sequence is 14 residues long. CDR3 coding DNA: TGTGCCAGCAGTTTTTTTCGTGAGATCCCTACGCAGTATTTT. It codes for CASSFFREIPTQYF.

The chain combines TRBV30 with TRBJ1-3; TRBD1 matches 9 bases. The CDR3 is 14 amino acids. Germline CDR1 GTSNPN, CDR2 SVGIG (reference sequence). With 3 bases clipped from V and 3 bases from J, the junction kept 3 bases outside the gene matches. CDR3 in amino acids: CAWRGTGSGNTIYF. The CDR3 DNA is TGTGCCTGGAGGGGGACAGGGAGTGGAAACACCATATATTTT.